This T cell receptor (beta chain) appears in the sequencing data of a study of blood T cell repertoires in COVID-19. Study background: T cells, B-cell-depleted T cells, or PBMCs provided the cDNA or gDNA that served as material.

TCRdb's copy holds only in-frame clones and misses some; the assay was immunoSEQ multiplex PCR. The data show 210,000 or so clones, with more than 85% seen just once and roughly 2% held by the top ten. This CDR3 contains 16 residues. Germline CDR1 is MRHNA and CDR2 is SNTAGT. V was clipped by 0 bases and J by 3 bases; unmatched bases: 3. J is TRBJ2-1 and V is TRBV6-4; 9 positions agree with TRBD2. Sequencing was done on a sample of peripheral blood. The TCR was taken from a man between 35 and 55 years old with active or convalescent COVID-19. CDR3 sequence (DNA): TGTGCCAGCAGTGACTCGCCTAGCGGGGACTACAATGAGCAGTTCTTC. Translated, it gives CASSDSPSGDYNEQFF.